The 22 T cell receptor beta chains reported below all come from one sample, sequenced in a study of shared clonotypes between healthy human individuals. The assay was immunoSEQ multiplex PCR, and TCRdb's table has in-frame clones only and misses some. The repertoire holds millions of clones, with more than 80% as singletons. The sequencing input was naive CD4+ T cells sorted from blood. Subset denoted: CD45RA+ positively selected. The receptors derive from a man aged 18 to 30 in good health.

The genes are TRBV11-2 and TRBJ2-7, with D perhaps matching TRBD1 (5 bases). Germline V CDR1 and CDR2: SGHAT, FQNNGV. The length of the CDR3 is 12 residues. The V end lost 4 bases, the J end lost 7 bases, and 11 bases lay between the germline ends. DNA for the CDR3: TGTGCCAGCAGCTCGATTGGGGCAGAGCAGTACTTC. It encodes CASSSIGAEQYF.

The count of this clone is one. V gene TRBV19 combines with J gene TRBJ2-7; maybe TRBD2 (7 bases). The ends were cut back, 3 bases at V and 6 bases at J, with 15 bases in the middle. CDR1 LNHDA and CDR2 SQIVND come from the germline V gene (reference sequence). The CDR3 contains 14 residues. The DNA of the CDR3 is TGTGCCAGTAGTATTGTACGGGGGGCTGGCGAGCAGTACTTC. Translated, it gives CASSIVRGAGEQYF.

This chain links TRBV2 with TRBJ1-6; D perhaps matches TRBD1 (5 bases). The length of the CDR3 is 13 residues. Deletions cut 10 bases from V and 6 bases from J, with 13 bases between. The germline V gene encodes CDR1 SNHLY and CDR2 FYNNEI. In nucleotides, the CDR3 is TGTGCCAACAGGCCGGACGGTAATTCACCCCTCCACTTT. Its protein is CANRPDGNSPLHF.

The chain employs TRBV4-3 and TRBJ1-2, with D perhaps matching TRBD1 (5 bases). The CDR3 contains 14 residues. Germline V CDR1 and CDR2: LGHNA, YSLEER. Trimming removed 5 bases at V and 5 bases at J, with 15 bases between. Here the CDR3 reads CASSERQSLYGYTF. CDR3 in DNA: TGCGCCAGCAGCGAACGACAGAGTCTTTATGGCTACACCTTC.

Concerning this clone itself: Other DNA sequences of this sample code for an identical CDR3. The rearrangement uses TRBV5-1 and TRBJ1-1; 7 positions agree with TRBD1. CDR3 size: 12 residues. Per germline, CDR1 SGHRS and CDR2 YFSETQ. V shed 3 bases, J shed 6 bases, and the junction held 2 bases outside the gene matches. DNA for the CDR3: TGCGCCAGCAGCTCAGGGACAGCTGAAGCTTTCTTT. Translation gives CASSSGTAEAFF.

The rearrangement joins TRBV6-5 to TRBJ2-6; 8 positions match TRBD1. This CDR3 has 15 amino acids. Germline CDR1 MNHEY, CDR2 SVGAGI. Trimming removed 6 bases from V and 2 bases from J; junction bases left unmatched: 3. The CDR3 loop reads CASSSQGAGANVLTF. The CDR3 DNA is TGTGCCAGCAGCTCACAGGGGGCTGGGGCCAACGTCCTGACTTTC.

V and J are TRBV7-9 and TRBJ2-3; D gene ambiguous. CDR1 SEHNR and CDR2 FQNEAQ come from the germline V gene (reference sequence). This CDR3 region has 15 residues. Trimming took 5 bases from V and 5 from J, leaving 17 bases between them. The CDR3 nucleotides are TGTGCCAGCAGCACCAGAATGGGTTTTGGAGATACGCAGTATTTT. Its protein is CASSTRMGFGDTQYF.

The CDR3 DNA is TGTGCCAGCAGCTGGAGCGGTTCTGGAAACACCATATATTTT. This translates into CASSWSGSGNTIYF. The chain combines TRBV7-2 with TRBJ1-3; D gene ambiguous. Germline V lookup: CDR1 SGHTA, CDR2 FQGNSA. Trimming stripped 4 bases from V and 1 base from J, with 8 bases between. The CDR3 loop spans 14 amino acids.

The chain links TRBV28 to TRBJ1-1; D gene unclear. This CDR3 spans 12 amino acids. Trimming removed 6 bases at V and 7 bases at J, with 12 bases between. Germline V gene sequence: CDR1 MDHEN, CDR2 SYDVKM. The CDR3 here is CASSSGFNEAFF. In DNA, the CDR3 is TGTGCCAGCAGCTCTGGATTTAATGAAGCTTTCTTT.

The chain is built from TRBV18 and TRBJ2-2; maybe TRBD1 (5 bases). Germline values: CDR1 KGHSH, CDR2 LQKENI. The CDR3 length is 15 residues. Trimming removed 5 bases from V and 2 bases from J, with 12 bases in between. In DNA, the CDR3 is TGTGCCAGCTCAGACGAGACAGTAAACACCGGGGAGCTGTTTTTT. Amino acid sequence: CASSDETVNTGELFF. Together with reference TRBV18 and TRBJ2-2, the CDR3 gives the full variable domain: NAGVMQNPRHLVRRRGQEARLRCSPMKGHSHVYWYRQLPEEGLKFMVYLQKENIIDESGMPKERFSAEFPKEGPSILRIQQVVRGDSAAYFCASSDETVNTGELFFGEGSRLTVL.

The gene calls are TRBV28 and TRBJ2-7; a weak D match, TRBD2 (6 bases). Germline V lookup: CDR1 MDHEN, CDR2 SYDVKM. The length of the CDR3 is 16 residues. V shed 5 bases and J shed 2 bases, with 19 bases lying between them. CDR3 sequence: CASSPPWRGNPYEQYF. The DNA of the CDR3 is TGTGCCAGCAGTCCCCCGTGGCGGGGAAATCCCTACGAGCAGTACTTC.

The chain couples TRBV6-6 to TRBJ2-7; tentative D call: TRBD2 (6 bases). Germline loops: CDR1 MNHNY, CDR2 SVGAGI (reference sequence). The germline V and J ends were trimmed by 7 bases and 4 bases, with 11 bases remaining between them. CDR3 length: 12 amino acids. CDR3 protein: CASTFRGYEQYF. The CDR3 DNA is TGTGCCAGCACCTTCCGGGGGTACGAGCAGTACTTC.

The rearrangement links TRBV23-1 to TRBJ1-6, with D possibly matching TRBD1 (5 bases). Being an ORF, TRBV23-1 has a function that is uncertain. The CDR3 covers 14 residues. Trimming removed 11 bases from V and 5 bases from J, with 16 bases in between. CDR3 residues: CAGGGGEDNSPLHF. In DNA form, the CDR3 reads TGCGCCGGCGGTGGGGGGGAAGATAATTCACCCCTCCACTTT.

The gene calls are TRBV30 and TRBJ1-3, with D uncertain. Germline CDR1 reads GTSNPN; CDR2 reads SVGIG (reference sequence). This CDR3 has 13 amino acids. The V end lost 2 bases, the J end lost 4 bases, and 9 bases lay between the germline ends. As DNA, the CDR3 is TGTGCCTGGAGTTCATGGTCAGGAAACACCATATATTTT. This sequence encodes CAWSSWSGNTIYF.

The CDR3 nucleotides are TGTGCCAGCAGCCCTAGGGGCGCACCCTCCTACGAGCAGTACTTC. This gives the protein CASSPRGAPSYEQYF. The V call is TRBV14, the J call TRBJ2-7, with D possibly matching TRBD1 (5 bases). The CDR3 sequence is 15 residues long. Deletions cut 4 bases from V and 0 bases from J, with 13 bases between. Looked up from germline, CDR1 is SGHDN and CDR2 is FVKESK.

The CDR3 region has the DNA TGTGCCAGCAGTTTATGGGGTCCAGGAGGTCCTTCACCCCTCCACTTT. This translates into CASSLWGPGGPSPLHF. The genes are TRBV28 and TRBJ1-6; D ambiguous. The V and J ends lost 0 bases and 9 bases respectively, with 15 bases between them. Per the germline V gene, CDR1 is MDHEN and CDR2 is SYDVKM. This CDR3 region has 16 residues.

This chain joins TRBV21-1 and TRBJ2-3; the D call of TRBD2 is as the table states it, not checked on the DNA. TRBV21-1 is tagged as a pseudogene. The CDR3 runs 16 residues. The CDR3 DNA reads as TGTGCCAGCAGCAATTACTCTGCGGTAGGCACAGATACGCAGTATTTT. This sequence encodes CASSNYSAVGTDTQYF.

CDR3 region: CASSHNLGLPNYGYTF. CDR3 DNA sequence: TGTGCCAGCAGCCATAATCTCGGATTGCCTAACTATGGCTACACCTTC. The chain recombines TRBV14 with TRBJ1-2; D not certain. The CDR3 spans 16 residues. Deletions cut 3 bases from V and 0 bases from J, with 14 bases between. The V gene's germline CDR1 is SGHDN and CDR2 FVKESK.

A remark on this clone: Different DNA sequences within this sample yield the same CDR3. CDR3 in DNA: TGTGCCAGCAGTTACTCGAGAGGTGGCGGACAAGAGACCCAGTACTTC. This codes for CASSYSRGGGQETQYF. The gene calls are TRBV6-5 and TRBJ2-5; D ambiguous. Germline V gene lookup returns CDR1 MNHEY and CDR2 SVGAGI. V gave up 0 bases and J gave up 2 bases, with 13 bases separating them. The CDR3 length is 16 residues.

This rearrangement joins TRBV6-5 to TRBJ1-2; TRBD1 might be the D (6 bases). The CDR3 is 13 amino acids. Germline CDR1 reads MNHEY; CDR2 reads SVGAGI. The V end was cut by 8 bases, the J end by 4 bases, with 14 bases between. CDR3 residues: CASGNRELYGYTF. CDR3 nucleotide sequence: TGTGCCAGCGGGAACAGGGAACTCTATGGCTACACCTTC.

The rearrangement uses TRBV18 and TRBJ1-5; D remains unclear. The V end was cut by 6 bases, the J end by 4 bases, with 19 bases between. CDR1 is KGHSH, CDR2 LQKENI, per germline. The CDR3 loop spans 16 amino acids. The CDR3 loop reads CASSPSLGGGNQPQHF. In DNA form, the CDR3 reads TGTGCCAGCTCGCCCTCATTGGGAGGAGGGAATCAGCCCCAGCATTTT.

The chain joins TRBV6-1 to TRBJ1-5; the D is unclear. The ends were cut back, 2 bases at V and 9 bases at J, with 20 bases in the middle. Germline lookup yields CDR1 MNHNS and CDR2 SASEGT. The CDR3 runs 16 residues. Here the CDR3 DNA reads TGTGCCAGCAGTGAAACGCGCCGGCCCGAACTTTCGCCCCAGCATTTT. Translating it yields CASSETRRPELSPQHF.